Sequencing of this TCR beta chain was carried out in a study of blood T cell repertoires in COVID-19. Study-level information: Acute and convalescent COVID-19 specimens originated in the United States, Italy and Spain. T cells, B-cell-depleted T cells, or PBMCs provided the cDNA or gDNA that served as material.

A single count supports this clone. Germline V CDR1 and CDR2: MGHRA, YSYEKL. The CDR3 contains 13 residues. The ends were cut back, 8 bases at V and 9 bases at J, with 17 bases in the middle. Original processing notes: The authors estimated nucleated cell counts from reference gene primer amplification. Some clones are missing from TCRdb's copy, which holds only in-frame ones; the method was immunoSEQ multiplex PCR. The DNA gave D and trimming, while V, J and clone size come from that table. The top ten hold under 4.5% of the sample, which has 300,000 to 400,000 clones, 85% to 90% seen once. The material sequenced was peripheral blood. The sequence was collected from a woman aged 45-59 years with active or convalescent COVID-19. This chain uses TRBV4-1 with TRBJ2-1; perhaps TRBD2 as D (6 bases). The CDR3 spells CASEMGLSSEQFF. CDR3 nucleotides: TGCGCCAGCGAGATGGGACTGTCGAGTGAGCAGTTCTTC.